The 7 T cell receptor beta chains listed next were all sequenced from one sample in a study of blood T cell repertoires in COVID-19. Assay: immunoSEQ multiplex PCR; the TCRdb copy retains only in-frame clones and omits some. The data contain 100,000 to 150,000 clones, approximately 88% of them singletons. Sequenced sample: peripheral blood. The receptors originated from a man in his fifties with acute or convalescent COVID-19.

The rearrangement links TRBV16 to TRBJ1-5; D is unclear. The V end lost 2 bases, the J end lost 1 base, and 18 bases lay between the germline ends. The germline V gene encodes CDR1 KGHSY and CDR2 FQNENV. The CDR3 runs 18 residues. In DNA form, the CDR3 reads TGTGCCAGCAGCCAACTCGAGGGAGGGATTGGGAGCAATCAGCCCCAGCATTTT. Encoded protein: CASSQLEGGIGSNQPQHF. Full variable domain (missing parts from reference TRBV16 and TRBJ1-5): GEEVAQTPKHLVRGEGQKAKLYCAPIKGHSYVFWYQQVLKNEFKFLISFQNENVFDETGMPKERFSAKCLPNSPCSLEIQATKLEDSAVYFCASSQLEGGIGSNQPQHFGDGTRLSIL.

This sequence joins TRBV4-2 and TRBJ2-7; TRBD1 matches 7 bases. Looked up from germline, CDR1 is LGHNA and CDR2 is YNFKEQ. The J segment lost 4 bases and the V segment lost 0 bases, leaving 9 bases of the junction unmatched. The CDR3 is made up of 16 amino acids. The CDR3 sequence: CASSQDWAGGEYEQYF. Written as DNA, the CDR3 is TGTGCCAGCAGCCAAGATTGGGCAGGGGGAGAGTACGAGCAGTACTTC.

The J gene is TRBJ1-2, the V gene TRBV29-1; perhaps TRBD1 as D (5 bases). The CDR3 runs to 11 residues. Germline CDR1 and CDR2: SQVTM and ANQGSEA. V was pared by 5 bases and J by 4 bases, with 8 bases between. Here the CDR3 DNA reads TGCAGCGTTAGGGGTTCCTATGGCTACACCTTC. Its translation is CSVRGSYGYTF.

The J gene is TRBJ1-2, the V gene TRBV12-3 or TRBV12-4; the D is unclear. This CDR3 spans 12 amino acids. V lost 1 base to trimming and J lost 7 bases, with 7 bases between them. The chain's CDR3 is CASSLGHLGYTF. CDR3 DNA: TGTGCCAGCAGTTTAGGACATCTTGGCTACACCTTC.

The CDR3, as DNA: TGCGCCAGCAGCTGGGACAGGGGGGGAGAGCAGTTCTTC. Its translation: CASSWDRGGEQFF. The gene calls are TRBV5-1 and TRBJ2-1; 11 bases line up with TRBD1. After removal of 3 bases from V and 10 bases from J, the junction contained 3 bases not matched to a gene. The CDR3 spans 13 residues. CDR1 and CDR2 (germline): SGHRS, YFSETQ. Supplemented by reference TRBV5-1 and TRBJ2-1, the full variable domain reads KAGVTQTPRYLIKTRGQQVTLSCSPISGHRSVSWYQQTPGQGLQFLFEYFSETQRNKGNFPGRFSGRQFSNSRSEMNVSTLELGDSALYLCASSWDRGGEQFFGPGTRLTVL.

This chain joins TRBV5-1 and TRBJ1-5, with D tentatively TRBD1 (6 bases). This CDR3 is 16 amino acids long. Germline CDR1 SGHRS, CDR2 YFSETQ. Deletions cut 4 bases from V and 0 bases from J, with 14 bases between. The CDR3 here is CASSPNPGASNQPQHF. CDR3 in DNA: TGCGCCAGCAGCCCAAACCCAGGGGCTAGCAATCAGCCCCAGCATTTT. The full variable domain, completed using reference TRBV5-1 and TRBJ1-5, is KAGVTQTPRYLIKTRGQQVTLSCSPISGHRSVSWYQQTPGQGLQFLFEYFSETQRNKGNFPGRFSGRQFSNSRSEMNVSTLELGDSALYLCASSPNPGASNQPQHFGDGTRLSIL.

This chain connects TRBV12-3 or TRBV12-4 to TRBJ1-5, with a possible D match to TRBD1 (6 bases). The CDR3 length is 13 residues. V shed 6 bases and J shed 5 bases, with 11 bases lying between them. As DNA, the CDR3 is TGTGCCAGCAGGCGACAGGTTTATCAGCCCCAGCATTTT. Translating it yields CASRRQVYQPQHF.